A single sample is the source of the 22 T cell receptor beta chains below, sequenced in a study of CD8 T cells in Susac syndrome. With random hexamers, roughly 0.5 to 1 ug RNA was reverse transcribed. TCRdb re-analysed the immunoSEQ multiplex PCR reads in MiXCR, keeping a single row per CDR3 protein. The sample records over 150,000 distinct CDR3 sequences, about 93% being singletons. The material sequenced was CD4+ T cells from PBMCs. The source is a human donor with Susac syndrome.

This chain joins TRBV11-2 and TRBJ2-2, with TRBD2 matching 11 bases. The CDR3 length is 18 residues. V gave up 5 bases and J gave up 4 bases; unmatched junction bases: 12. Germline CDR1 is SGHAT and CDR2 is FQNNGV. The chain's CDR3 is CASSHTTSGLAVTGELFF. CDR3 DNA: TGTGCCAGCAGCCATACCACCTCGGGACTAGCGGTCACCGGGGAGCTGTTTTTT.

The J gene is TRBJ1-5, the V gene TRBV19, with 8 bases that match TRBD1. The CDR3 loop spans 16 amino acids. Germline values: CDR1 LNHDA, CDR2 SQIVND (reference sequence). V dropped 5 bases and J dropped 5; count of bases not matched to a gene: 11. The CDR3 loop is CASSPRQGAPHQPQHF. In DNA form, the CDR3 reads TGTGCCAGTAGTCCCCGGCAGGGGGCCCCCCATCAGCCCCAGCATTTT.

This chain connects TRBV6-2 or TRBV6-3 to TRBJ2-5; the D gene is possibly TRBD2 (6 bases). Germline CDR1 MNHEY, CDR2 SVGEGT. This CDR3 spans 15 amino acids. V lost 2 bases and J 0 bases, leaving 10 bases between the germline ends. CDR3 sequence: CASSYGGTYQETQYF. The DNA of the CDR3 is TGTGCCAGCAGTTACGGAGGGACTTACCAAGAGACCCAGTACTTC.

The CDR3 DNA follows: TGTGCCAGCAGATGGGTTTGGACAGCCTATGGCTACACCTTC. Its translation is CASRWVWTAYGYTF. The chain is built from TRBV2 and TRBJ1-2; D is possibly TRBD1 (6 bases). Trimming removed 6 bases from V and 4 bases from J, with 15 bases in between. Germline V lookup: CDR1 SNHLY, CDR2 FYNNEI. The CDR3 covers 14 residues.

A single count supports this clonotype. This chain connects TRBV29-1 to TRBJ2-7, with D hard to call. Trimming took 7 bases from V and 1 from J, leaving 11 bases between them. Per germline, CDR1 SQVTM and CDR2 ANQGSEA. This CDR3 comprises 12 residues. CDR3 nucleotides: TGCAGCGCACCACAGAGATCCTACGAGCAGTACTTC. Residues: CSAPQRSYEQYF.

The chain combines TRBV28 with TRBJ1-1; D unclear. Trimming left V 7 bases short and J 0 bases short, with 12 bases between. There are 14 residues in the CDR3. CDR1 is MDHEN and CDR2 is SYDVKM in the germline V gene. The CDR3 sequence is CASKERILNTEAFF. The DNA of the CDR3 is TGTGCCAGCAAGGAACGGATATTGAACACTGAAGCTTTCTTT.

V gene TRBV9 combines with J gene TRBJ2-2; D unresolved. CDR1 is SGDLS and CDR2 is YYNGEE in the germline V gene. The CDR3 runs 16 residues. V was pared by 5 bases and J by 3 bases, with 17 bases between. DNA of the CDR3: TGTGCCAGCAGGAAAGAATATACTGGGGACACCGGGGAGCTGTTTTTT. Protein sequence: CASRKEYTGDTGELFF.

A single count supports this clonotype. The chain joins TRBV5-1 to TRBJ2-7; 9 bases align to TRBD1. The CDR3 contains 15 residues. J was trimmed by 6 bases and V by 4 bases; bases with no gene match: 11. The germline V gene encodes CDR1 SGHRS and CDR2 YFSETQ. This CDR3 is CASSGPGQGPGEQYF. DNA of the CDR3: TGCGCCAGCAGCGGCCCGGGACAGGGCCCAGGCGAGCAGTACTTC.

This chain uses TRBV29-1 with TRBJ2-3, with 8 nucleotides matching TRBD2. Losses at the gene ends were 4 bases for V and 0 bases for J; bases not matched to a gene: 12. Germline V gene data show CDR1 as SQVTM and CDR2 as ANQGSEA. This CDR3 contains 17 residues. Written as DNA, the CDR3 is TGCAGCGTTGGTCGAGCGGGAGCGGGGGCTAGCACAGATACGCAGTATTTT. Its translation is CSVGRAGAGASTDTQYF.

This chain joins TRBV20-1 and TRBJ1-5; D gene uncertain. The CDR3 totals 15 residues. CDR1 and CDR2 (germline): DFQATT, SNEGSKA (reference sequence). V lost 6 bases and J 0 bases, leaving 15 bases between the germline ends. DNA of the CDR3: TGCAGTGCGAGGGAATTCCAAAATAGCAATCAGCCCCAGCATTTT. Protein product: CSAREFQNSNQPQHF.

This clonotype occurred once. This sequence joins TRBV20-1 and TRBJ2-5, with a tentative D call TRBD1 (6 bases). Germline CDR1 DFQATT, CDR2 SNEGSKA (reference sequence). V was pared by 4 bases and J by 9 bases, with 18 bases between. This CDR3 has 13 amino acids. The CDR3 spells CSATHRASWAQYF. For the CDR3, the DNA is TGCAGTGCTACCCACAGGGCCTCCTGGGCCCAGTACTTC.

The genes are TRBV18 and TRBJ2-1, with D perhaps being TRBD1 or TRBD2 (5 bases each). This CDR3 region has 13 residues. CDR1 and CDR2 (germline): KGHSH, LQKENI. Between the trimmed V and J ends, which lost 4 bases and 6 bases, there was a span of 10 bases. CDR3 sequence: CASSLPGRNEQFF. CDR3 bases: TGTGCCAGCTCACTGCCGGGACGCAATGAGCAGTTCTTC.

This clonotype was recorded once. The chain joins TRBV28 to TRBJ2-7; 8 nucleotides agree with TRBD1. This CDR3 is 14 amino acids long. The trim removed 2 bases at V and 3 bases at J, leaving 3 bases unmatched. CDR1 and CDR2 from the germline V gene are MDHEN and SYDVKM. The CDR3 sequence: CASSLGDRLYEQYF. The DNA of the CDR3 is TGTGCCAGCAGTTTAGGGGACAGGCTCTACGAGCAGTACTTC.

The V and J genes are TRBV29-1 and TRBJ2-1; TRBD2 aligns across 11 bases. In germline, CDR1 is SQVTM, CDR2 ANQGSEA. The CDR3 has 14 amino acids. V gave up 7 bases and J gave up 5 bases; unmatched junction bases: 7. CDR3 sequence (DNA): TGCAGCGGGCTAAGACTAGCGGGAAACAATGAGCAGTTCTTC. Its translation: CSGLRLAGNNEQFF.

The CDR3 nucleotides are TGCGCCAGCAGCCAAGATCCCAGAGCCCACGAGCAGTACTTC. This codes for CASSQDPRAHEQYF. The V call is TRBV4-3, the J call TRBJ2-7, with D unclear. Germline lookup yields CDR1 LGHNA and CDR2 YSLEER. The CDR3 runs to 14 residues. Trimming removed 0 bases from V and 5 bases from J, with 11 bases in between.

This rearrangement joins TRBV7-3 to TRBJ2-1; the match to TRBD2 covers 10 bases. The CDR3 sequence is 17 residues long. With 0 bases clipped from V and 6 bases from J, the junction kept 8 bases outside the gene matches. Germline-derived CDR1 and CDR2 are SGHTA and FQGTGA. The CDR3 DNA is TGTGCCAGCAGCTTAACGAGAGCGGGGGGGCAGGGCAATGAGCAGTTCTTC. Protein sequence: CASSLTRAGGQGNEQFF.

The CDR3 spells CATSQDRNFYNGYTF. The DNA for the CDR3 is TGTGCCACCAGCCAGGACAGGAACTTTTATAATGGCTACACCTTC. The V call is TRBV15, the J call TRBJ1-2, with 7 bases lining up with TRBD1. Germline CDR1 reads LNHNV; CDR2 reads YYDKDF (reference sequence). The CDR3 consists of 15 residues. Trimming cost V 5 bases and J 6 bases; bases outside gene matches: 12.

This chain joins TRBV19 and TRBJ1-6; 7 nucleotides align to TRBD1. This CDR3 is 13 amino acids long. Germline loops: CDR1 LNHDA, CDR2 SQIVND (reference sequence). J lost 10 bases, V lost 10 bases, and 10 bases had no gene match. The CDR3 sequence is CATSQGSGSPLHF. DNA of the CDR3: TGTGCCACTTCACAGGGGTCGGGGTCACCCCTCCACTTT.

For the CDR3, the DNA is TGTGCCAGCAGCCCTTCGGAGGAGCAGTTCTTC. It is translated as CASSPSEEQFF. The chain carries TRBV3-1 and TRBJ2-1; no firm D call. This CDR3 comprises 11 residues. CDR1 LGHDT and CDR2 YNNKEL come from the germline V gene (reference sequence). The V end lost 4 bases, the J end lost 10 bases, and 8 bases lay between the germline ends.

The chain carries TRBV2 and TRBJ1-5; D is uncertain. The CDR3 extends over 13 amino acids. Germline V CDR1 and CDR2: SNHLY, FYNNEI. Trimming pared 7 bases from V and 1 base from J, leaving 8 bases between. For the CDR3, the DNA is TGTGCCAGCACCTCACTGAGCAATCAGCCCCAGCATTTT. Protein: CASTSLSNQPQHF.

The CDR3 protein is CASSYLAGLLGSTDTQYF. In nucleotides, the CDR3 is TGTGCCAGCAGTTACTTAGCGGGACTACTCGGGAGCACAGATACGCAGTATTTT. The gene calls are TRBV6-2 or TRBV6-3 and TRBJ2-3; 8 bases match TRBD2. The length of the CDR3 is 18 residues. The junction had 9 bases not matched to a gene; V was cut back by 1 base and J by 0 bases. CDR1 and CDR2 (germline): MNHEY, SVGEGT.

V gene TRBV9 combines with J gene TRBJ2-3, with D unresolved. CDR3 size: 15 residues. Germline V lookup: CDR1 SGDLS, CDR2 YYNGEE. The ends were cut back, 4 bases at V and 3 bases at J, with 15 bases in the middle. CDR3 nucleotide sequence: TGTGCCAGCAGCCTGGGAAGGCGAGATACAGATACGCAGTATTTT. As protein: CASSLGRRDTDTQYF.